Listed below are T cell receptor beta chains from one sample, sequenced in a study of blood T cells in healthy people across ages. From the 5' RACE reads, TCRdb called clonotypes with MiXCR, one entry per CDR3 protein. This sample yields some 760,000 distinct CDR3 sequences, of which approximately 25% are seen a single time; 9.4% belongs to the top ten. The same sample was also used in a study of T cells of mothers and their children.

Sequencing used blood. Receptors originate from a boy younger than 18 in good health. Each CDR3 is given with its conserved first and last residue. Each record gives: D gene, J gene, V gene, clone size, CDR3 protein, CDR3 DNA. The D gene is left open where the match is weak. Size values are once, few and many counts, or a class for expanded clones, and some rows have none.

.,TRBJ1-1,TRBV5-1,.,CASSRRQSMNTEAFF,TGCGCCAGCAGCCGAAGACAGTCCATGAACACTGAAGCTTTCTTT
.,TRBJ2-5,TRBV20-1,.,CSARVKETQYF,TGCAGTGCCAGAGTCAAGGAGACCCAGTACTTC
TRBD2,TRBJ2-5,TRBV12-3/TRBV12-4,.,CASSLWGSGGLQGTQYF,TGTGCCAGCAGTTTATGGGGTAGCGGGGGGCTACAAGGGACCCAGTACTTC
.,TRBJ1-1,TRBV20-1,few,CSAPYYREVPAFF,TGCAGTGCTCCCTACTACAGGGAGGTACCAGCTTTCTTT
.,TRBJ2-1,TRBV18,.,CASSPSYSYNEQFF,TGTGCCAGCTCACCTTCCTATTCATACAATGAGCAGTTCTTC
TRBD1,TRBJ1-2,TRBV2,few,CASSVGQGRYTF,TGTGCCAGCAGTGTAGGACAGGGTCGCTACACCTTC
.,TRBJ1-5,TRBV29-1,few,CSVAGGSNQPQHF,TGCAGCGTTGCTGGGGGTAGCAATCAGCCCCAGCATTTT
TRBD2,TRBJ2-3,TRBV15,.,CATSRDLSSGRVDTQYF,TGTGCCACCAGCAGAGATCTATCCAGCGGGAGGGTAGATACGCAGTATTTT
.,TRBJ2-3,TRBV10-3,few,CAIGGAVQTDAQYF,TGTGCCATCGGGGGGGCTGTACAGACAGATGCGCAGTATTTT
.,TRBJ2-1,TRBV29-1,.,CSVPWDNEQFF,TGCAGCGTACCTTGGGACAATGAGCAGTTCTTC
.,TRBJ2-1,TRBV29-1,.,CSVVMDQGRNEQFF,TGCAGCGTTGTAATGGACCAAGGTAGAAATGAGCAGTTCTTC
TRBD2,TRBJ2-7,TRBV28,few,CASSSSGLAGVEQYF,TGTGCCAGCAGTTCCTCGGGACTAGCGGGAGTGGAGCAGTACTTC
.,TRBJ1-1,TRBV15,.,CATSEWGTEAFF,TGTGCCACCAGCGAATGGGGCACTGAAGCTTTCTTT
TRBD1,TRBJ2-5,TRBV12-3/TRBV12-4,few,CASSFGQALVETQYF,TGTGCCAGCAGTTTCGGACAGGCGCTCGTGGAGACCCAGTACTTC
.,TRBJ1-1,TRBV3-1,.,CASSFKGGEAFF,TGTGCCAGCAGCTTTAAAGGCGGGGAAGCTTTCTTT
.,TRBJ2-1,TRBV7-2,.,CASSGLSLYEQFF,TGTGCCAGCAGCGGGTTAAGTCTCTATGAGCAGTTCTTC
.,TRBJ2-5,TRBV4-3,few,CASSQERGGETQYF,TGCGCCAGCAGCCAAGAACGCGGGGGCGAGACCCAGTACTTC
.,TRBJ1-4,TRBV7-6,.,CASRPRQDLATNEKLFF,TGTGCCAGCAGGCCTCGACAGGACCTTGCAACTAATGAAAAACTGTTTTTT
TRBD1,TRBJ2-7,TRBV4-1,many,CASSPGQGLNEQYF,TGCGCCAGCAGTCCGGGACAGGGGTTGAACGAGCAGTACTTC
.,TRBJ1-4,TRBV28,.,CASSLPSPGLGEKLFF,TGTGCCAGCAGTTTGCCTTCTCCGGGACTCGGGGAAAAACTGTTTTTT
.,TRBJ2-5,TRBV9,.,CASSGSSDPGKQYF,TGTGCCAGCAGCGGCAGCAGTGACCCTGGTAAGCAGTACTTC
.,TRBJ2-5,TRBV5-1,.,CASSRVEGRETQYF,TGCGCCAGCAGTAGGGTGGAGGGTCGGGAGACCCAGTACTTC
.,TRBJ2-1,TRBV4-1,.,CASSQGGREPYEQFF,TGCGCCAGCAGCCAAGGTGGTCGGGAGCCCTATGAGCAGTTCTTC
.,TRBJ2-6,TRBV21-1,.,CASSYQRGPFGANVLTF,TGTGCCAGCAGCTATCAGCGGGGTCCCTTTGGGGCCAACGTCCTGACTTTC
TRBD1,TRBJ2-4,TRBV10-3,.,CAVSGTGGDIQYF,TGTGCCGTCAGTGGGACAGGGGGGGACATTCAGTACTTC
TRBD2,TRBJ2-1,TRBV20-1,.,CSARETSGRGKHYNEQFF,TGCAGTGCTAGGGAGACTAGCGGGAGGGGGAAGCACTACAATGAGCAGTTCTTC
.,TRBJ2-2,TRBV6-2/TRBV6-3,.,CASSYEGTNTGELFF,TGTGCCAGCAGTTACGAGGGCACGAACACCGGGGAGCTGTTTTTT
TRBD1,TRBJ2-7,TRBV27,.,CASSSPGQGAVEQYF,TGTGCCAGCAGTTCACCGGGACAGGGGGCCGTCGAGCAGTACTTC
TRBD1,TRBJ2-7,TRBV2,few,CASGPSTGFEQYF,TGTGCCAGCGGCCCGTCGACAGGGTTCGAGCAGTACTTC
.,TRBJ1-1,TRBV11-1,.,CATCPDRQNTEAFF,TGTGCAACCTGCCCTGACAGGCAGAACACTGAAGCTTTCTTT
TRBD2,TRBJ2-4,TRBV4-2,few,CASSQDWTTSAKNIQYF,TGTGCCAGCAGCCAAGATTGGACGACTAGCGCCAAAAACATTCAGTACTTC
.,TRBJ2-3,TRBV4-3,.,CASSPDVGDSTDTQYF,TGCGCCAGCAGCCCAGACGTAGGGGACAGCACAGATACGCAGTATTTT
.,TRBJ1-2,TRBV4-1,few,CASSQLPGAVNYGYTF,TGCGCCAGCAGCCAACTGCCAGGGGCCGTTAACTATGGCTACACCTTC
.,TRBJ2-2,TRBV6-2/TRBV6-3,.,CASSYLAGPPGELFF,TGTGCCAGCAGTTACTTGGCGGGGCCACCCGGGGAGCTGTTTTTT
.,TRBJ1-4,TRBV5-5,few,CASSDKGLASEKLFF,TGTGCCAGCAGCGACAAGGGCTTGGCTAGTGAAAAACTGTTTTTT
.,TRBJ2-7,TRBV4-1,.,CASGTGRAYEQYF,TGCGCCAGCGGAACAGGGAGGGCCTACGAGCAGTACTTC
.,TRBJ2-5,TRBV5-1,.,CASRVQGGETQYF,TGCGCCAGCAGAGTGCAGGGAGGAGAGACCCAGTACTTC
TRBD2,TRBJ2-1,TRBV5-1,.,CASQTGTNSYNEQFF,TGCGCCAGCCAGACCGGGACTAACTCCTACAATGAGCAGTTCTTC
.,TRBJ2-1,TRBV7-2,.,CASSAGTASSYNEQFF,TGTGCCAGCAGCGCAGGGACCGCTAGCTCCTACAATGAGCAGTTCTTC
TRBD2,TRBJ2-5,TRBV3-1,.,CASSLFLSGIQETQYF,TGTGCCAGCAGCCTCTTCTTAAGCGGGATTCAAGAGACCCAGTACTTC
.,TRBJ2-4,TRBV20-1,few,CSAVGAKNIQYF,TGCAGTGCTGTCGGAGCCAAAAACATTCAGTACTTC
TRBD1,TRBJ2-5,TRBV4-3,few,CASSQARDSLGETQYF,TGCGCCAGCAGCCAAGCAAGGGACAGCCTCGGGGAGACCCAGTACTTC
.,TRBJ2-5,TRBV5-1,few,CASRLDSQETQYF,TGCGCCAGCAGGCTCGATAGCCAAGAGACCCAGTACTTC
.,TRBJ1-1,TRBV18,once,CASSPESYTEAFF,TGTGCCAGCTCACCCGAGAGCTACACTGAAGCTTTCTTT
TRBD2,TRBJ2-3,TRBV4-3,.,CASSQDPAGGSTDTQYF,TGCGCCAGCAGCCAAGATCCCGCGGGGGGCAGCACAGATACGCAGTATTTT
.,TRBJ2-1,TRBV28,few,CASSLSGLGSYNEQFF,TGTGCCAGCAGTTTGAGTGGTCTAGGAAGCTACAATGAGCAGTTCTTC
.,TRBJ1-5,TRBV5-1,.,CASSEDSYNQPQHF,TGCGCCAGCAGCGAGGACTCCTACAATCAGCCCCAGCATTTT
.,TRBJ2-6,TRBV18,few,CASSPPATFSSGANVLTF,TGTGCCAGCTCACCACCGGCCACTTTCAGCTCTGGGGCCAACGTCCTGACTTTC
TRBD1,TRBJ1-1,TRBV4-2,.,CASSHSGGTEAFF,TGTGCCAGCAGCCACTCAGGGGGGACTGAAGCTTTCTTT
.,TRBJ2-2,TRBV28,few,CASSPPTVGAPGELFF,TGTGCCAGCAGTCCCCCGACAGTGGGGGCCCCCGGGGAGCTGTTTTTT
TRBD2,TRBJ2-1,TRBV7-2,.,CASSPGLASNEQFF,TGTGCCAGCAGCCCGGGACTAGCGTCAAATGAGCAGTTCTTC